A selection of T cell receptor beta chains follows, all from one sample in a study of T-cell reconstitution after alpha-beta-depleted transplantation in children. TCRdb analysed the PCR reads with MiXCR anew, one entry per CDR3 protein. The top ten clones hold approximately 34% of a sample with hundreds of thousands of distinct CDR3 sequences, around 8.4% of them seen once. Sequencing used PBMCs, mostly from graft donor cells, obtained 360 days after TCRalphabeta/CD19-depleted stem cell transplant. These receptors were taken from a male patient between 2 and 10 years old who had a stem cell transplant for acute myeloid leukemia, so the T cells may come from the graft donor. The CDR3 runs from the conserved cysteine through the conserved F or W. The D gene is left open where the match is weak. Only some rows state a clone size, as once, few, many or a class for expanded clones.

DNA | CDR3 | D | J | size | V
TGTGCCAGCCGGCGCGTCCAGCATTTT | CASRRVQHF | . | TRBJ1-5 | . | TRBV27
TGCAGTGCTAGAAGGGCGGACAGGGTCGAGACCGGGGAGCTGTTTTTT | CSARRADRVETGELFF | TRBD1 | TRBJ2-2 | . | TRBV20-1
TGTGCCAGCTGCCCCCCGGCACCTAGGACAGGGGCCTACACAGATACGCAGTATTTT | CASCPPAPRTGAYTDTQYF | TRBD1 | TRBJ2-3 | once | TRBV12-3/TRBV12-4
TGCAGCGTTGCACCCCTAGCGGGAGCCTACGAGCAGTACTTC | CSVAPLAGAYEQYF | TRBD2 | TRBJ2-7 | many | TRBV29-1
TGCGCCAGCAGCTTGGGAGGAAACTCCTACGAGCAGTACTTC | CASSLGGNSYEQYF | . | TRBJ2-7 | many | TRBV5-1
TGCAGTGCTAGAGATCGAGTAACCCCCCACGAGCAGTACTTC | CSARDRVTPHEQYF | . | TRBJ2-7 | many | TRBV20-1
TGTGCCAGCAGCTTATCCCAATCGGGTGATACGCAGTATTTT | CASSLSQSGDTQYF | . | TRBJ2-3 | few | TRBV7-8
TGCGCCAGCAGCCAAAATCCTCGACAGCAAATGAACACTGAAGCTTTCTTT | CASSQNPRQQMNTEAFF | . | TRBJ1-1 | few | TRBV4-3
TGCGCCAGCAGCCCCCTAGCGGGGTACGTTGGTGGCACAGATACGCAGTATTTT | CASSPLAGYVGGTDTQYF | TRBD2 | TRBJ2-3 | many | TRBV5-1
TGTGCCAGCTCACCAAACGACGGGTTCATTCGGGAGACCCAGTACTTC | CASSPNDGFIRETQYF | . | TRBJ2-5 | few | TRBV18
TGTGCCAGCTACCCGGGACAGGGGGCACCTCCCTACGAGCAGTACTTC | CASYPGQGAPPYEQYF | TRBD1 | TRBJ2-7 | . | TRBV2
TGCAGTGCTAGCCGGACAAGGTACTACAATGAGCAGTTCTTC | CSASRTRYYNEQFF | . | TRBJ2-1 | many | TRBV20-1
TGTGCCAGCAGTTCAAAGGAGACAGCTCCCTACGAGCAGTACTTC | CASSSKETAPYEQYF | . | TRBJ2-7 | few | TRBV12-3/TRBV12-4
TGCGCCAGCAGCCAAGCGGGTCAGTTCAATGAAAAACTGTTTTTT | CASSQAGQFNEKLFF | . | TRBJ1-4 | . | TRBV1
TGCAGCGTTGACAGTTACGCGAACACCGGGGAGCTGTTTTTT | CSVDSYANTGELFF | . | TRBJ2-2 | many | TRBV29-1
TGTGCCAGCAGCTTGGGCTCTATTGCGGGAGGGTTCCAAGAGACCCAGTACTTC | CASSLGSIAGGFQETQYF | TRBD2 | TRBJ2-5 | . | TRBV5-5
TGCAGTGCTAGACAGGGGGTCTACGAGCAGTACTTC | CSARQGVYEQYF | TRBD1 | TRBJ2-7 | few | TRBV20-1
TGTGCCAGCAGCTCTTCCAGGGGGCACGGGGAGCTGTTTTTT | CASSSSRGHGELFF | TRBD1 | TRBJ2-2 | . | TRBV5-6
TGCAGTGCCCCCGAGTCTAGGGGGAGTCGCACAGATACGCAGTATTTT | CSAPESRGSRTDTQYF | . | TRBJ2-3 | few | TRBV20-1
TGTGCCAGCAGTGAGACCTGGACAGGTTATAGAGAGACCCAGTACTTC | CASSETWTGYRETQYF | TRBD1 | TRBJ2-5 | many | TRBV25-1